This passage covers 28 T cell receptor beta chains from one sample sequenced in a study of blood T cell repertoires in COVID-19. Method: immunoSEQ multiplex PCR; TCRdb's copy keeps in-frame clones and lacks some. In the table there are over 250,000 clones, 89% of which are singletons. The source material was peripheral blood. These receptors were collected from a man aged 45-60 years with acute or convalescent COVID-19.

V usage is TRBV6-4 and J usage is TRBJ1-5; D is ambiguous. Trimming took 3 bases from V and 1 from J, leaving 10 bases between them. CDR1 and CDR2 from the germline V gene are MRHNA and SNTAGT. CDR3 length: 15 residues. As DNA, the CDR3 is TGTGCCAGCAGTGAGAAATCGGGGAGCAATCAGCCCCAGCATTTT. Residues: CASSEKSGSNQPQHF.

V and J are TRBV14 and TRBJ1-1; D uncertain. V gave up 1 base and J gave up 3 bases, with 15 bases separating them. Germline V gene sequence: CDR1 SGHDN, CDR2 FVKESK. This CDR3 spans 16 amino acids. The CDR3 loop is CASSQAPAVLYTEAFF. The DNA for the CDR3 is TGTGCCAGCAGCCAAGCCCCTGCGGTCTTGTACACTGAAGCTTTCTTT. The full variable domain, its missing parts supplied by reference TRBV14 and TRBJ1-1, is EAGVTQFPSHSVIEKGQTVTLRCDPISGHDNLYWYRRVMGKEIKFLLHFVKESKQDESGMPNNRFLAERTGGTYSTLKVQPAELEDSGVYFCASSQAPAVLYTEAFFGQGTRLTVV.

This clone is a singleton in its sample. The gene calls are TRBV27 and TRBJ1-6; TRBD1 aligns across 9 bases. V was pared by 6 bases and J by 10 bases, with 10 bases of the junction left unmatched. The V gene's germline CDR1 is MNHEY and CDR2 SMNVEV (reference sequence). The CDR3 runs to 15 residues. As DNA, the CDR3 is TGTGCCAGCAGCCGGGGGACAGGGAAGATCTCACCCCTCCACTTT. Its translation: CASSRGTGKISPLHF.

This clone was recorded a few times. The chain uses TRBV9 and TRBJ2-1; TRBD2 matches 8 bases. This CDR3 is 15 amino acids long. V dropped 0 bases and J dropped 4; count of bases not matched to a gene: 3. Germline lookup yields CDR1 SGDLS and CDR2 YYNGEE. CDR3 amino acids: CASSVAGGQYNEQFF. The CDR3 region has the DNA TGTGCCAGCAGCGTAGCGGGGGGGCAGTACAATGAGCAGTTCTTC. The full variable domain, rest sourced from reference TRBV9 and TRBJ2-1, is DSGVTQTPKHLITATGQRVTLRCSPRSGDLSVYWYQQSLDQGLQFLIQYYNGEERAKGNILERFSAQQFPDLHSELNLSSLELGDSALYFCASSVAGGQYNEQFFGPGTRLTVL.

The chain has TRBV11-2 and TRBJ2-1, with 8 nucleotides matching TRBD1. V shed 4 bases and J 16 bases; nucleotides not matched to a gene: 9. This CDR3 comprises 12 residues. CDR1 and CDR2 from the germline V gene are SGHAT and FQNNGV. The CDR3 DNA sequence: TGTGCCAGCAGCTCCTCGGACAGGGCTCGCTTCTTC. Encoded protein: CASSSSDRARFF.

The genes are TRBV25-1 and TRBJ1-2; D possibly corresponds to TRBD1 (6 bases). V was clipped by 3 bases and J by 4 bases, with 18 bases between them. Germline V gene data show CDR1 as MGHDK and CDR2 as SYGVNS. This CDR3 region has 16 residues. The CDR3 sequence is CASSEVADSPLYGYTF. CDR3 sequence (DNA): TGTGCCAGCAGTGAGGTCGCGGACAGTCCCCTCTATGGCTACACCTTC.

V is TRBV6-1 and J is TRBJ1-1; no clear D gene. V lost 3 bases to trimming and J lost 1 base, with 9 bases between them. This CDR3 comprises 14 residues. Germline CDR1 reads MNHNS; CDR2 reads SASEGT. The DNA of the CDR3 is TGTGCCAGCAGTGATCGGGTTTGGAACACTGAAGCTTTCTTT. It encodes CASSDRVWNTEAFF.

J is TRBJ1-2 and V is TRBV3-1 (or the pseudogene TRBV3-2), with D unresolved. This CDR3 comprises 13 residues. Germline V gives CDR1 LGHDT, CDR2 YNNKEL (reference sequence). The V gene lost 3 bases and the J gene lost 4 bases, with 9 bases spanning the gap. The CDR3 DNA follows: TGTGCCAGCAGCCAGTTATCCTTCTATGGCTACACCTTC. It is translated as CASSQLSFYGYTF.

The chain is built from TRBV5-4 and TRBJ2-5, with D unclear. The CDR3 contains 11 residues. In germline, CDR1 is SGHNT, CDR2 YYREEE (reference sequence). V was cut by 4 bases and J by 3 bases, with 4 bases left in between. CDR3 loop: CASSLKETQYF. The CDR3 DNA sequence: TGTGCCAGCAGCCTTAAAGAGACCCAGTACTTC. The full variable domain, its missing parts supplied by reference TRBV5-4 and TRBJ2-5, is ETGVTQSPTHLIKTRGQQVTLRCSSQSGHNTVSWYQQALGQGPQFIFQYYREEENGRGNFPPRFSGLQFPNYSSELNVNALELDDSALYLCASSLKETQYFGPGTRLLVL.

The rearrangement links TRBV19 to TRBJ1-5, with TRBD1 as a possible D gene (6 bases). The CDR3 is 13 residues long. Trimming removed 5 bases from V and 7 bases from J, with 12 bases in between. In germline, CDR1 is LNHDA, CDR2 SQIVND (reference sequence). The CDR3 nucleotides read TGTGCCAGTAGTCTAACAGGGAACCAGCCCCAGCATTTT. Protein product: CASSLTGNQPQHF.

This clone was observed once. The chain employs TRBV6-1 and TRBJ2-7; D not resolved. CDR1 and CDR2 (germline): MNHNS, SASEGT. CDR3 length equals 12 residues. Trimming left V 3 bases short and J 1 base short, with 4 bases between. This CDR3 reads CASSDSSYEQYF. The CDR3 coding sequence is TGTGCCAGCAGTGACAGTTCCTACGAGCAGTACTTC.

The chain employs TRBV15 and TRBJ2-1, with TRBD2 matching 9 bases. From germline, CDR1 is LNHNV and CDR2 YYDKDF (reference sequence). The CDR3 totals 16 residues. The V gene end was trimmed by 7 bases and the J gene end by 3 bases; junction bases not matched to a gene: 10. The CDR3 spells CATNDASGGNYNEQFF. The CDR3 coding sequence is TGTGCCACCAACGATGCGAGCGGGGGGAACTACAATGAGCAGTTCTTC.

This chain links TRBV18 with TRBJ2-5; 8 bases map to TRBD1. Per germline, CDR1 KGHSH and CDR2 LQKENI. Trimming took 4 bases from V and 1 from J; bases not matched to a gene: 14. The CDR3 consists of 18 residues. The CDR3 nucleotides are TGTGCCAGCTCACTGCAACACCGACAGGGGACGGGCCAAGAGACCCAGTACTTC. Its translation: CASSLQHRQGTGQETQYF.

This chain links TRBV7-2 with TRBJ2-7; tentative D call: TRBD2 (5 bases). Germline CDR1 is SGHTA and CDR2 is FQGNSA. V was trimmed by 5 bases and J by 2 bases, leaving 19 bases between them. The CDR3 contains 16 residues. The CDR3 DNA follows: TGTGCCAGCAGCCACCCCGGTTCGGGGTGGGCCTACGAGCAGTACTTC. Protein sequence: CASSHPGSGWAYEQYF.

A single count supports this clone. The genes are TRBV10-1 and TRBJ2-3, with TRBD2 matching 12 bases. In germline, CDR1 is WNHNN, CDR2 SYGVQD (reference sequence). Trimming cost V 4 bases and J 6 bases; bases outside gene matches: 8. The CDR3 contains 16 residues. The CDR3 DNA follows: TGCGCCAGCAGTGGGGGACTAGCGGGTGAGGGGGATACGCAGTATTTT. Translated, it gives CASSGGLAGEGDTQYF.

The rearrangement joins TRBV6-2 or TRBV6-3 to TRBJ2-1, with 7 bases lining up with TRBD1. The CDR3 contains 15 residues. Germline trimming cut 2 bases from V and 2 bases from J; bases unmatched to any gene: 3. Germline-derived CDR1 and CDR2 are MNHEY and SVGEGT. The CDR3 DNA reads as TGTGCCAGCAGTTACGAGGGGGCTCCCTACAATGAGCAGTTCTTC. It yields the protein CASSYEGAPYNEQFF.

A few counts support this clone. This chain connects TRBV5-8 to TRBJ1-1; 8 bases match TRBD1. The germline gives CDR1 SGHTS, CDR2 YDEGEE. Trimming took 4 bases from V and 7 from J; bases not matched to a gene: 3. CDR3 length equals 12 residues. Written as DNA, the CDR3 is TGTGCCAGCAGCCGAGGACAGGGTGAAGCTTTCTTT. Protein: CASSRGQGEAFF.

This chain joins TRBV2 and TRBJ2-2; D remains ambiguous. The germline gives CDR1 SNHLY, CDR2 FYNNEI. The CDR3 has 14 amino acids. The V end lost 4 bases, the J end lost 2 bases, and 8 bases lay between the germline ends. CDR3 region: CASSGGQNTGELFF. For the CDR3, the DNA is TGTGCCAGCAGTGGAGGCCAAAACACCGGGGAGCTGTTTTTT.

CDR3 residues: CASSQRGGFTYSPLHF. The CDR3 DNA sequence: TGTGCCAGCAGCCAGAGAGGGGGCTTCACCTATTCACCCCTCCACTTT. The rearrangement uses TRBV4-2 and TRBJ1-6; 7 bases line up with TRBD1. After removal of 3 bases from V and 8 bases from J, the junction contained 10 bases not matched to a gene. From germline, CDR1 is LGHNA and CDR2 YNFKEQ. The CDR3 extends over 16 amino acids.

This clone has a single count. The rearrangement joins TRBV4-2 to TRBJ2-5, with D tentatively TRBD2 (6 bases). The CDR3 spans 15 residues. V dropped 1 base and J dropped 5 bases, with 14 bases sitting between them. Germline lookup yields CDR1 LGHNA and CDR2 YNFKEQ. The CDR3 loop is CASSQGAGITETQYF. The CDR3 DNA sequence: TGTGCCAGCAGCCAAGGGGCGGGAATCACGGAGACCCAGTACTTC.

The rearrangement uses TRBV9 and TRBJ1-3; 9 nucleotides match TRBD1. Germline assignment: CDR1 SGDLS and CDR2 YYNGEE. The ends lost 4 bases at V and 6 bases at J; junction bases unmatched: 11. The CDR3 has 16 amino acids. CDR3 region: CASSTAGQGLINTIYF. CDR3 DNA: TGTGCCAGCAGCACCGCCGGACAGGGGTTGATAAACACCATATATTTT.

The chain has TRBV6-5 and TRBJ1-1; D is unclear. CDR3 length: 13 amino acids. Germline loops: CDR1 MNHEY, CDR2 SVGAGI. Trimming removed 6 bases at V and 2 bases at J, with 10 bases between. The CDR3 DNA is TGTGCCAGCAGGAAGGGAGTAAACACTGAAGCTTTCTTT. This sequence encodes CASRKGVNTEAFF.

The DNA for the CDR3 is TGTGCCAGCTCACCACGTAACTCTGGAAACACCATATATTTT. This gives the protein CASSPRNSGNTIYF. V gene TRBV18 combines with J gene TRBJ1-3; D unclear. V was clipped by 1 base and J by 0 bases, with 4 bases between them. The length of the CDR3 is 14 residues. Germline lookup yields CDR1 KGHSH and CDR2 LQKENI.

The chain uses TRBV3-1 (or the pseudogene TRBV3-2) and TRBJ1-3, with 8 bases that match TRBD1. V lost 8 bases to trimming and J lost 4 bases; unmatched junction nucleotides: 4. The length of the CDR3 is 13 residues. The germline gives CDR1 LGHDT, CDR2 YNNKEL (reference sequence). The CDR3, as DNA: TGTGCCAGCGGACAGGGCGCGGGAAACACCATATATTTT. Residues: CASGQGAGNTIYF.

The V call is TRBV7-9, the J call TRBJ2-6; 7 positions agree with TRBD1. Germline assignment: CDR1 SEHNR and CDR2 FQNEAQ (reference sequence). This CDR3 is 15 amino acids long. Unmatched junction bases numbered 9, after V lost 5 bases and J lost 8 bases. The DNA for the CDR3 is TGTGCCAGCAGCCAGAATTCGGACAGGACCAACGTCCTGACTTTC. This codes for CASSQNSDRTNVLTF.

The chain is built from TRBV7-2 and TRBJ2-3; 8 bases map to TRBD2. Germline values: CDR1 SGHTA, CDR2 FQGNSA. The CDR3 covers 15 residues. V shed 6 bases and J 2 bases; nucleotides not matched to a gene: 7. The CDR3 DNA follows: TGTGCCAGCAGTTCGGCGGGGGGCAACACAGATACGCAGTATTTT. This sequence encodes CASSSAGGNTDTQYF.

This clone was counted between two and nine times. The sample contains more than one DNA sequence encoding this CDR3. The V gene is TRBV2, the J gene TRBJ2-3, with 12 positions matching TRBD2. V trimming: 5 bases; J trimming: 2 bases; junction bases outside the gene matches: 8. CDR3 length: 17 residues. Germline values: CDR1 SNHLY, CDR2 FYNNEI. The chain's CDR3 is CASSPRLAGDFTDTQYF. CDR3 DNA: TGTGCCAGCAGTCCCCGACTAGCGGGGGACTTCACAGATACGCAGTATTTT.

The chain joins TRBV5-8 to TRBJ2-5; D possibly corresponds to TRBD1 (7 bases). The CDR3 has 16 residues. The germline CDR1 and CDR2 sequences are SGHTS and YDEGEE. The ends were cut back, 6 bases at V and 5 bases at J, with 23 bases in the middle. The CDR3 region has the DNA TGTGCCAGCACCCTCTCCCGGGGGACAGCTCTCGAGACCCAGTACTTC. This encodes CASTLSRGTALETQYF.